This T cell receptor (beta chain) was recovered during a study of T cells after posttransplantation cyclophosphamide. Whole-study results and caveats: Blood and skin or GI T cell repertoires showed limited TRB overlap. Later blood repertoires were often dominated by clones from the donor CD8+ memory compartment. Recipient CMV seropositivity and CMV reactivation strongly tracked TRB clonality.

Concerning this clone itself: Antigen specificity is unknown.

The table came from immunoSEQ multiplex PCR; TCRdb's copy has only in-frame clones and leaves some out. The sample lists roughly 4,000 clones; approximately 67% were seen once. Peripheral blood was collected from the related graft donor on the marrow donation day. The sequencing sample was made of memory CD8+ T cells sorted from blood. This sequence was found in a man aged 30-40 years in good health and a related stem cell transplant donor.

The CDR3 reads CASSQDMGAGDTGELFF. The CDR3 region has the DNA TGCGCCAGCAGCCAAGATATGGGGGCCGGGGACACCGGGGAGCTGTTTTTT. J is TRBJ2-2 and V is TRBV4-1; D may be TRBD1 (6 bases). Germline CDR1 reads MGHRA; CDR2 reads YSYEKL. This CDR3 spans 17 amino acids. With 0 bases removed from V and 3 bases from J, the gap between germline ends came to 14 bases.